A selection of T cell receptor beta chains follows, all from one sample in a study of blood T cell repertoires in COVID-19. The table came from immunoSEQ multiplex PCR; TCRdb's copy has only in-frame clones and leaves some out. The sample has approximately 360,000 clones, approximately 88% seen once. The sequencing input was peripheral blood. These receptors all stem from a man between 35 and 55 years old with acute or convalescent COVID-19. Each CDR3 is given with its conserved first and last residue. The order of the fields is clone size, J gene, D gene, V gene, CDR3 protein, CDR3 DNA. A D gene is named only where the DNA matches it firmly. The listing skips clone size in some rows; elsewhere it reads once, few, many or a size class.

>-|TRBJ2-3|-|TRBV28
CASSLGAYTDTQYF
TGTGCCAGCAGTCTGGGGGCTTACACAGATACGCAGTATTTT
>-|TRBJ1-2|-|TRBV12-3/TRBV12-4
CASSFGMTRTF
TGTGCCAGCAGTTTCGGGATGACGAGGACCTTC
>-|TRBJ2-3|TRBD2|TRBV5-1
CASSLGLAASTDTQYF
TGCGCCAGCAGCTTGGGCCTAGCGGCTAGCACAGATACGCAGTATTTT
>-|TRBJ2-1|-|TRBV19
CASSILRDNEQFF
TGTGCCAGTAGTATACTGCGAGACAATGAGCAGTTCTTC
>-|TRBJ2-2|-|TRBV4-1
CASSLTPRGNTGELFF
TGCGCCAGCAGCCTCACTCCGAGAGGCAACACCGGGGAGCTGTTTTTT
>-|TRBJ2-5|-|TRBV7-7
CASSSEHRRTQYF
TGTGCTAGCAGCTCGGAGCATCGTCGGACCCAGTACTTC
>-|TRBJ2-3|TRBD2|TRBV4-1
CASSQVRGGSTDTQYF
TGCGCCAGCAGCCAAGTCCGCGGGGGGAGCACAGATACGCAGTATTTT
>-|TRBJ2-4|TRBD1|TRBV7-8
CASSLLTGTGRNIQYF
TGTGCCAGCAGCCTTTTAACCGGGACAGGGAGAAACATTCAGTACTTC
>many|TRBJ2-6|TRBD1|TRBV19
CASGTGGSGANVLTF
TGTGCCAGTGGGACAGGGGGCTCTGGGGCCAACGTCCTGACTTTC
>once|TRBJ1-2|-|TRBV28
CASSLFGVGYGNGYTF
TGTGCCAGCAGTTTATTCGGGGTCGGGTATGGGAATGGCTACACCTTC
>-|TRBJ2-1|TRBD2|TRBV28
CASSPSLAGATNEQFF
TGTGCCAGCAGCCCCTCCCTAGCGGGAGCTACGAATGAGCAGTTCTTC
>-|TRBJ2-7|-|TRBV19
CASSIAGTHYEQYF
TGTGCCAGTAGTATCGCGGGAACCCACTACGAGCAGTACTTC
>-|TRBJ1-5|TRBD1|TRBV28
CASRSGTGGISNQPQHF
TGTGCCAGCAGATCCGGGACAGGGGGTATTAGCAATCAGCCCCAGCATTTT
>-|TRBJ2-1|TRBD2|TRBV6-2/TRBV6-3
CASSGAGGTNSYNEQFF
TGTGCCAGCAGTGGAGCGGGGGGAACTAACTCCTACAATGAGCAGTTCTTC
>-|TRBJ2-1|-|TRBV30
CAWSVSTGRYNEQFF
TGTGCCTGGAGTGTCTCGACTGGGAGGTACAATGAGCAGTTCTTC
>-|TRBJ1-5|TRBD1|TRBV6-5
CASRGQRGNQPQHF
TGTGCCAGCAGGGGACAGAGGGGCAATCAGCCCCAGCATTTT
>-|TRBJ2-3|-|TRBV27
CASTSIGPGYPYTDTQYF
TGTGCCAGCACCTCGATAGGGCCAGGGTATCCCTACACAGATACGCAGTATTTT
>-|TRBJ2-7|-|TRBV28
CASSFRRAPYEQYF
TGTGCCAGCAGTTTTCGCAGGGCCCCCTACGAGCAGTACTTC
>-|TRBJ2-7|TRBD2|TRBV19
CASSLGLAGRTYEQYF
TGTGCCAGTAGCCTCGGACTAGCGGGGCGAACTTACGAGCAGTACTTC
>-|TRBJ1-2|TRBD1|TRBV20-1
CSASGQGVYGYTF
TGCAGTGCTAGTGGACAGGGAGTCTATGGCTACACCTTC
>-|TRBJ1-1|TRBD1|TRBV10-3
CAISGNRDSLEAFF
TGTGCCATCAGCGGGAACCGGGACAGCCTTGAAGCTTTCTTT
>-|TRBJ1-2|TRBD1|TRBV6-6
CASSFEDRDKYYGYTF
TGTGCCAGCAGTTTCGAGGACAGGGATAAGTACTATGGCTACACCTTC